Presented here are 28 T cell receptor beta chains from one specimen sequenced in a study of blood T cell repertoires in COVID-19. The method was immunoSEQ multiplex PCR; TCRdb's version includes in-frame clones alone and lacks a portion of them. The sample lists about 45,000 clones, over 70% occurring once. The sample taken for sequencing was peripheral blood. The receptors were sampled from a man aged 70-80 years with acute or convalescent COVID-19.

The chain has TRBV19 and TRBJ2-3; tentative D call: TRBD1 (6 bases). V was trimmed by 3 bases and J by 2 bases, leaving 12 bases between them. Germline V gene data show CDR1 as LNHDA and CDR2 as SQIVND (reference sequence). This CDR3 comprises 15 residues. DNA of the CDR3: TGTGCCAGTAGTATCCAGCCAGGGGCCACAGATACGCAGTATTTT. Translating gives CASSIQPGATDTQYF.

The chain is built from TRBV19 and TRBJ1-1; the match to TRBD1 covers 8 bases. This CDR3 has 11 amino acids. J gave up 6 bases and V 9 bases, and 3 bases lay outside the gene matches. The V gene's germline CDR1 is LNHDA and CDR2 SQIVND (reference sequence). The CDR3 reads CASHRGAEAFF. CDR3 nucleotide sequence: TGTGCCAGCCACAGGGGGGCTGAAGCTTTCTTT.

CDR3 sequence (DNA): TGTGCCAGCAGCACTGGGAGGGGGGACTATGGCTACACCTTC. Translation gives CASSTGRGDYGYTF. This rearrangement joins TRBV5-4 to TRBJ1-2, with D perhaps matching TRBD1 (6 bases). The CDR3 length is 14 residues. Germline CDR1 is SGHNT and CDR2 is YYREEE (reference sequence). Trimming took 4 bases from V and 3 from J, leaving 13 bases between them.

As regards this clone: Within the sample, other DNA sequences also encode this same CDR3. The chain couples TRBV19 to TRBJ1-1; 8 bases agree with TRBD1. Germline V gives CDR1 LNHDA, CDR2 SQIVND (reference sequence). The CDR3 has 14 amino acids. V lost 7 bases to trimming and J lost 5 bases; unmatched junction nucleotides: 9. Written as DNA, the CDR3 is TGTGCCAGTACCACGACAGGGGCCTCGACTGAAGCTTTCTTT. Its protein is CASTTTGASTEAFF.

The J gene is TRBJ1-5, the V gene TRBV4-1; no clear D gene. The germline V gene encodes CDR1 MGHRA and CDR2 YSYEKL. Deletions cut 4 bases from V and 0 bases from J, with 19 bases between. CDR3 size: 18 residues. The CDR3 here is CASSPSSHGIYSNQPQHF. The CDR3 DNA reads TGCGCCAGCAGCCCATCCTCCCACGGGATCTATAGCAATCAGCCCCAGCATTTT.

The CDR3 DNA sequence: TGTGCCAGCAGCTTAGCAGGGGCCACCAATCAGCCCCAGCATTTT. Translating it yields CASSLAGATNQPQHF. This rearrangement joins TRBV7-2 to TRBJ1-5; D is perhaps TRBD1 (5 bases). Deletions cut 0 bases from V and 3 bases from J, with 9 bases between. The CDR3 runs 15 residues. Germline loops: CDR1 SGHTA, CDR2 FQGNSA.

The chain couples TRBV7-3 to TRBJ2-1; TRBD2 might be the D (5 bases). Trimming shortened V by 1 base and J by 3 bases, and 10 bases separated the two germline ends. CDR1 and CDR2 (germline): SGHTA, FQGTGA. The CDR3 extends over 15 amino acids. The CDR3, as DNA: TGTGCCAGCAGCTTAAACGTCGGGGTCTACAATGAGCAGTTCTTC. This codes for CASSLNVGVYNEQFF.

For this clone: Other DNA sequences from this sample encode an identical CDR3 as well. The chain recombines TRBV6-4 with TRBJ2-1, with 11 positions matching TRBD2. Germline values: CDR1 MRHNA, CDR2 SNTAGT. This CDR3 contains 15 residues. Germline trimming cut 0 bases from V and 7 bases from J; bases unmatched to any gene: 2. The CDR3, as DNA: TGTGCCAGCAGTGACTCTAGCGGGGGGGCAAATGAGCAGTTCTTC. The encoded protein is CASSDSSGGANEQFF.

This chain joins TRBV7-2 and TRBJ2-7; weak D call: TRBD2 (6 bases). The V gene's germline CDR1 is SGHTA and CDR2 FQGNSA. Trimming shortened V by 2 bases and J by 4 bases, and 9 bases separated the two germline ends. The CDR3 covers 13 residues. This chain's CDR3 is CASSLRRGYEQYF. The CDR3 DNA follows: TGTGCCAGCAGCTTACGGCGGGGATACGAGCAGTACTTC.

This clone has a handful of counts. This chain uses TRBV19 with TRBJ2-7; a possible D gene is TRBD1 (5 bases). This CDR3 has 13 residues. CDR1 LNHDA and CDR2 SQIVND come from the germline V gene (reference sequence). Between the trimmed V and J ends, which lost 4 bases and 4 bases, there was a span of 11 bases. CDR3 bases: TGTGCCAGTAGTAACCAGGGTTCGTACGAGCAGTACTTC. It encodes CASSNQGSYEQYF.

The V call is TRBV7-2, the J call TRBJ2-1; 7 bases agree with TRBD2. Germline V CDR1 and CDR2: SGHTA, FQGNSA. CDR3 length equals 13 residues. After removal of 0 bases from V and 12 bases from J, the junction contained 5 bases not matched to a gene. The CDR3 DNA is TGTGCCAGCAGCTTAGCACCCCAGCGGGGGCAGTTCTTC. The encoded protein is CASSLAPQRGQFF.

A few counts support this clone. V gene TRBV7-8 combines with J gene TRBJ1-1; possibly TRBD1 for D (5 bases). The CDR3 loop spans 12 amino acids. Germline V gene data show CDR1 as SGHVS and CDR2 as FQNEAQ. V gave up 3 bases and J gave up 11 bases, with 13 bases separating them. CDR3 in amino acids: CASSFTPRDAFF. The CDR3 coding sequence is TGTGCCAGCAGCTTCACCCCCAGGGATGCTTTCTTT. Full variable domain (rest looked up from reference TRBV7-8 and TRBJ1-1): GAGVSQSPRYKVAKRGQDVALRCDPISGHVSLFWYQQALGQGPEFLTYFQNEAQLDKSGLPSDRFFAERPEGSVSTLKIQRTQQEDSAVYLCASSFTPRDAFFGQGTRLTVV.

V usage is TRBV3-1 (or the pseudogene TRBV3-2) and J usage is TRBJ1-2; D is ambiguous. V was cut by 1 base and J by 6 bases, with 6 bases left in between. In germline, CDR1 is LGHDT, CDR2 YNNKEL (reference sequence). This CDR3 contains 12 residues. As DNA, the CDR3 is TGTGCCAGCAGCCAAGCCGGGAATGGCTACACCTTC. It specifies CASSQAGNGYTF.

The V call is TRBV18, the J call TRBJ1-1; D perhaps matches TRBD1 (6 bases). CDR1 is KGHSH, CDR2 LQKENI, per germline. V was trimmed by 5 bases and J by 1 base, leaving 8 bases between them. This CDR3 contains 13 residues. CDR3 amino acids: CASSLDRNTEAFF. In nucleotides, the CDR3 is TGTGCCAGCTCATTGGACAGGAACACTGAAGCTTTCTTT.

The V call is TRBV29-1, the J call TRBJ2-4; TRBD2 matches at 8 bases. Per the germline V gene, CDR1 is SQVTM and CDR2 is ANQGSEA. J lost 7 bases, V lost 2 bases, and 4 bases had no gene match. The CDR3 is 13 residues long. The CDR3 DNA follows: TGCAGCGTTGAACGGGGGGGAAGGAACATTCAGTACTTC. It codes for CSVERGGRNIQYF.

The chain carries TRBV7-2 and TRBJ1-4, with D perhaps matching TRBD1 (6 bases). This CDR3 region has 15 residues. Germline-derived CDR1 and CDR2 are SGHTA and FQGNSA. V lost 0 bases, J lost 10 bases, and 15 bases lay in between. The CDR3 bases are TGTGCCAGCAGCTTAGCCTCTGGCGGACAGCGAAAACTGTTTTTT. Its protein product is CASSLASGGQRKLFF. The full variable domain, with the rest looked up from reference TRBV7-2 and TRBJ1-4, is GAGVSQSPSNKVTEKGKDVELRCDPISGHTALYWYRQSLGQGLEFLIYFQGNSAPDKSGLPSDRFSAERTGGSVSTLTIQRTQQEDSAVYLCASSLASGGQRKLFFGSGTQLSVL.

The rearrangement links TRBV7-6 to TRBJ2-5; D not certain. Germline lookup yields CDR1 SGHVS and CDR2 FNYEAQ. Trimming took off 3 bases at V and 1 base at J, with 6 bases between the two ends. This CDR3 has 13 residues. In DNA form, the CDR3 reads TGTGCCAGCAGCTTGAGTCCCCAAGAGACCCAGTACTTC. Residues: CASSLSPQETQYF.

The chain joins TRBV30 to TRBJ2-1; unclear D gene. The germline CDR1 and CDR2 sequences are GTSNPN and SVGIG (reference sequence). Trimming left V 2 bases short and J 7 bases short, with 6 bases between. CDR3 size: 11 residues. In nucleotides, the CDR3 is TGTGCCTGGAGTCCCGGGAATGAGCAGTTCTTC. It specifies CAWSPGNEQFF.

The chain links TRBV6-6 to TRBJ1-1; D unclear. The germline V gene encodes CDR1 MNHNY and CDR2 SVGAGI (reference sequence). The germline V and J ends were trimmed by 2 bases and 6 bases, with 13 bases remaining between them. CDR3 size: 14 residues. The CDR3 region has the DNA TGTGCCAGCAGTTACGTGGAGGGCCTTTCTGAAGCTTTCTTT. Its translation: CASSYVEGLSEAFF.

This clone has only a few counts. This sequence joins TRBV15 and TRBJ1-4, with 11 bases aligning to TRBD1. After removal of 1 base from V and 5 bases from J, the junction contained 0 bases not matched to a gene. Germline V CDR1 and CDR2: LNHNV, YYDKDF (reference sequence). CDR3 size: 15 residues. The CDR3 here is CATSRGTGGNEKLFF. The CDR3 DNA sequence: TGTGCCACCAGCAGAGGGACAGGGGGCAATGAAAAACTGTTTTTT.

J is TRBJ1-1 and V is TRBV5-1; D gene uncertain. The CDR3 sequence is 13 residues long. Between the trimmed V and J ends, which lost 4 bases and 1 base, there was a span of 8 bases. Germline lookup yields CDR1 SGHRS and CDR2 YFSETQ. This CDR3 is CASSTGPNTEAFF. In DNA form, the CDR3 reads TGCGCCAGCAGCACCGGTCCGAACACTGAAGCTTTCTTT.

The chain combines TRBV6-5 with TRBJ2-1; TRBD2 matches 9 bases. Germline-derived CDR1 and CDR2 are MNHEY and SVGAGI. The CDR3 extends over 16 amino acids. V gave up 1 base and J gave up 4 bases; unmatched junction bases: 5. CDR3 nucleotide sequence: TGTGCCAGCAGTTACTTTAGCGGGGGTACTTACAATGAGCAGTTCTTC. It codes for CASSYFSGGTYNEQFF.

The V gene is TRBV7-2, the J gene TRBJ1-6; 7 bases agree with TRBD1. V lost 7 bases, J lost 13 bases, and 10 bases stayed unmatched. CDR3 length: 13 amino acids. From germline, CDR1 is SGHTA and CDR2 FQGNSA. The CDR3 here is CASNPDRAGPLHF. The CDR3 DNA reads TGTGCCAGCAACCCAGACAGGGCGGGGCCCCTCCACTTT.

Here the CDR3 reads CASSPRGRQGNYEQYF. The DNA of the CDR3 is TGTGCCAGTAGTCCTAGGGGGAGACAGGGGAACTACGAGCAGTACTTC. The gene calls are TRBV19 and TRBJ2-7; 8 nucleotides line up with TRBD1. Germline CDR1 reads LNHDA; CDR2 reads SQIVND (reference sequence). The CDR3 is 16 amino acids. Losses at the gene ends were 5 bases for V and 3 bases for J; bases not matched to a gene: 12.

This chain joins TRBV6-5 and TRBJ1-1; D gene ambiguous. Trimming took off 4 bases at V and 1 base at J, with 13 bases between the two ends. The length of the CDR3 is 15 residues. The germline gives CDR1 MNHEY, CDR2 SVGAGI. CDR3 nucleotides: TGTGCCAGCAGTTTCAACCCGACTGGGAACACTGAAGCTTTCTTT. It translates to CASSFNPTGNTEAFF.

V and J are TRBV6-5 and TRBJ1-4, with 7 bases fitting TRBD1. Germline CDR1 and CDR2: MNHEY and SVGAGI. The CDR3 runs 14 residues. With V trimmed by 6 bases and J by 8 bases, 9 bases remained unmatched. As DNA, the CDR3 is TGTGCCAGCAGACAGAGACAGGGCCGAGAAAAACTGTTTTTT. It encodes CASRQRQGREKLFF.

The V gene is TRBV18, the J gene TRBJ2-5; D not certain. The V gene's germline CDR1 is KGHSH and CDR2 LQKENI. The CDR3 is made up of 12 amino acids. V was shortened by 6 bases and J by 2 bases, with 7 bases between the two germline ends. The CDR3 bases are TGTGCCAGCTCTCCGCTACAAGAGACCCAGTACTTC. This gives the protein CASSPLQETQYF.

The chain's CDR3 is CASSLSGSSTDTQYF. The CDR3 coding sequence is TGTGCCAGCAGCCTGAGCGGGTCCAGCACAGATACGCAGTATTTT. The chain employs TRBV7-2 and TRBJ2-3, with D tentatively TRBD2 (6 bases). This CDR3 is 15 amino acids long. The germline V gene encodes CDR1 SGHTA and CDR2 FQGNSA. V lost 5 bases and J lost 0, with 12 bases in between.